The entry that follows covers one T cell receptor (beta chain) sequence. Its cognate antigen is unknown. Some clones are missing from TCRdb's copy, which holds only in-frame ones; the method was immunoSEQ multiplex PCR. There are 150,000 to 200,000 clones in the sample; roughly nine tenths occur only once, and 1.5% to 2% lies in the top ten. The V end lost 2 bases, the J end lost 0 bases, and 2 bases lay between the germline ends. Looked up from germline, CDR1 is MNHEY and CDR2 is SVGEGT. This CDR3 has 13 residues. The data were taken from a study of T cell responses to AZD1222 COVID-19 vaccine. Notes on the study in general: No day 14 peak samples; only post-peak repertoires were characterized. Vaccine-associated CD4 TCRs spanned spike, dominant at 160-218 and 743-854.

The chain employs TRBV6-2 or TRBV6-3 and TRBJ1-5; D not resolved. The sequenced sample was peripheral blood, obtained 28 days after the second AZD1222 dose. The source of this sequence is an adult who received the AZD1222 COVID-19 vaccine. CDR3 sequence (DNA): TGTGCCAGCAGTTACGGTAGCAATCAGCCCCAGCATTTT. Its protein is CASSYGSNQPQHF.